This T cell receptor (beta chain) was retrieved from a study of blood T cell repertoires in COVID-19. Study as a whole: From T cells, B-cell-depleted T cells, or PBMCs came the material, which was cDNA or gDNA.

There are 16 residues in the CDR3. Deletions cut 4 bases from V and 0 bases from J, with 13 bases between. In germline, CDR1 is SGDLS, CDR2 YYNGEE. Study processing details: Nucleated cell number was recorded as an estimate derived from reference gene primer amplification. The repertoire was sequenced with immunoSEQ multiplex PCR; TCRdb's copy has only in-frame clones and lacks some. The DNA was the basis for D and trimming; V, J and clone size are from that table. The sample records about 97,000 clones, about 88% being singletons. V is TRBV9 and J is TRBJ1-4; possible D gene TRBD1, 6 bases. Sequenced material: peripheral blood. The TCR comes from a man between 45 and 60 years old with active or convalescent COVID-19. The CDR3: CASSPGTFATNEKLFF. CDR3 DNA: TGTGCCAGCAGCCCAGGGACATTTGCAACTAATGAAAAACTGTTTTTT.